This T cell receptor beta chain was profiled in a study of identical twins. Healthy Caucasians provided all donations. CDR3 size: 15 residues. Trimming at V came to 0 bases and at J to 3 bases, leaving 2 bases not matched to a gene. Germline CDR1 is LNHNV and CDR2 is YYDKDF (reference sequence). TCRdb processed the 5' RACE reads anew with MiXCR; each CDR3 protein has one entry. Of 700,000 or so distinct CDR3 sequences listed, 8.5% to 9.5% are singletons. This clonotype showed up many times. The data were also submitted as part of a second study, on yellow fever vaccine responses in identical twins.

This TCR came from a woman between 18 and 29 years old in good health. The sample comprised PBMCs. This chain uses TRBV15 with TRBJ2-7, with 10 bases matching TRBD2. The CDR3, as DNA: TGTGCCACCAGCAGAGAAAGGACTAGCGGCTACGAGCAGTACTTC. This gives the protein CATSRERTSGYEQYF.